The rows below give T cell receptor beta chains drawn from one sample of a study of cytomegalovirus exposure and HLA in healthy donors. The repertoire was sequenced with immunoSEQ multiplex PCR; TCRdb's copy has only in-frame clones and lacks some. The table shows 150,000 to 200,000 clones, with approximately 67% occurring only once. Material for sequencing was PBMCs. The receptors stem from a man between 40 and 49 years old in good health and CMV-seronegative. CDR3s include the opening cysteine and the closing phenylalanine or tryptophan. Fields, in order: V gene, J gene, clone size, D gene, CDR3 length, CDR3 DNA, CDR3 protein. D genes are given only for firm matches. For some rows the clone size is stated as once, few or many, or as a class when expanded; others skip it.

V gene: TRBV28
J gene: TRBJ2-7
clone size: few
D gene: TRBD1
CDR3 length: 14
CDR3 DNA: TGTGCCAGCAGGACCGGGACAGGAGCCTACGAGCAGTACTTC
CDR3 protein: CASRTGTGAYEQYF

V gene: TRBV27
J gene: TRBJ1-2
clone size: few
D gene: TRBD1
CDR3 length: 14
CDR3 DNA: TGTGCCAGCAGTTTAACAGGGGATAACTATGGCTACACCTTC
CDR3 protein: CASSLTGDNYGYTF

V gene: TRBV9
J gene: TRBJ2-5
clone size: -
D gene: -
CDR3 length: 14
CDR3 DNA: TGTGCCAGCAGCGCGAGGGCGCGCCCCGAGACCCAGTACTTC
CDR3 protein: CASSARARPETQYF

V gene: TRBV5-1
J gene: TRBJ2-3
clone size: -
D gene: -
CDR3 length: 14
CDR3 DNA: TGCGCCAGCAGCTTCAAAGGGGTTGGAGATACGCAGTATTTT
CDR3 protein: CASSFKGVGDTQYF

V gene: TRBV20-1
J gene: TRBJ1-2
clone size: -
D gene: -
CDR3 length: 11
CDR3 DNA: TGCAGTGCTAGTCACGGGTGGGGCTACACCTTC
CDR3 protein: CSASHGWGYTF

V gene: TRBV25-1
J gene: TRBJ2-3
clone size: -
D gene: TRBD2
CDR3 length: 16
CDR3 DNA: TGTGCCAGCAGTGAATATATTAGCGGGAGTGGAGATACGCAGTATTTT
CDR3 protein: CASSEYISGSGDTQYF

V gene: TRBV6-1
J gene: TRBJ1-3
clone size: few
D gene: TRBD1
CDR3 length: 13
CDR3 DNA: TGTGCCACTCCGGGACAGCTAGGAAACACCATATATTTT
CDR3 protein: CATPGQLGNTIYF

V gene: TRBV6-5
J gene: TRBJ1-3
clone size: -
D gene: -
CDR3 length: 14
CDR3 DNA: TGTGCCAGCAGCACAGGGATATCCGGAAACACCATATATTTT
CDR3 protein: CASSTGISGNTIYF

V gene: TRBV28
J gene: TRBJ1-5
clone size: -
D gene: -
CDR3 length: 16
CDR3 DNA: TGTGCCAGCAGACAGAAGACTTGGGGGGGAAATCAGCCCCAGCATTTT
CDR3 protein: CASRQKTWGGNQPQHF

V gene: TRBV7-9
J gene: TRBJ2-1
clone size: -
D gene: TRBD2
CDR3 length: 15
CDR3 DNA: TGTGCCAGCAGCTTTTCTAGCGGGGGGAGCGCTGAGCAGTTCTTC
CDR3 protein: CASSFSSGGSAEQFF

V gene: TRBV19
J gene: TRBJ1-3
clone size: -
D gene: -
CDR3 length: 13
CDR3 DNA: TGTGCCAGTAGAACAGCCTCTGGAAACACCATATATTTT
CDR3 protein: CASRTASGNTIYF

V gene: TRBV6-4
J gene: TRBJ2-2
clone size: -
D gene: TRBD1
CDR3 length: 14
CDR3 DNA: TGTGCCAGCAGAGACCAGGGGGTTACCGGGGAGCTGTTTTTT
CDR3 protein: CASRDQGVTGELFF

V gene: TRBV5-1
J gene: TRBJ1-1
clone size: -
D gene: TRBD1
CDR3 length: 15
CDR3 DNA: TGCGCCAGTTCGACAGGGGTCATCATGAACACTGAAGCTTTCTTT
CDR3 protein: CASSTGVIMNTEAFF

V gene: TRBV2
J gene: TRBJ2-7
clone size: -
D gene: TRBD2
CDR3 length: 18
CDR3 DNA: TGTGCCAGCAGTTCGACTAGCGATTCCTTTGATGGCTACTGCGAGCAGTACTTC
CDR3 protein: CASSSTSDSFDGYCEQYF

V gene: TRBV21-1
J gene: TRBJ2-2
clone size: -
D gene: -
CDR3 length: 15
CDR3 DNA: TGTGCCAGCCACAGGGGAAAGTGGGACACCGGGGAGCTGTTTTTT
CDR3 protein: CASHRGKWDTGELFF

V gene: TRBV5-1
J gene: TRBJ2-3
clone size: -
D gene: TRBD2
CDR3 length: 16
CDR3 DNA: TGCGCCAGCAGCTTGGGGCCGCCTAGCGGGATAGATACGCAGTATTTT
CDR3 protein: CASSLGPPSGIDTQYF

V gene: TRBV6-5
J gene: TRBJ2-7
clone size: -
D gene: -
CDR3 length: 15
CDR3 DNA: TGTGCCAGCAGTTATATCGAAGGGGCGCGGTACGAGCAGTACTTC
CDR3 protein: CASSYIEGARYEQYF

V gene: TRBV5-6
J gene: TRBJ1-2
clone size: -
D gene: -
CDR3 length: 15
CDR3 DNA: TGTGCCAGCAGCTTGGTTACTGGGGCCGGGTATGGCTACACCTTC
CDR3 protein: CASSLVTGAGYGYTF

V gene: TRBV5-5
J gene: TRBJ2-7
clone size: few
D gene: TRBD1
CDR3 length: 15
CDR3 DNA: TGTGCCAGCAGCCCCCACCCCGACAGGGCGTACGAGCAGTACTTC
CDR3 protein: CASSPHPDRAYEQYF

V gene: TRBV7-3
J gene: TRBJ1-2
clone size: -
D gene: -
CDR3 length: 13
CDR3 DNA: TGTGCCAGCATCTCTAGCACTGCGAAGGGCTACACCTTC
CDR3 protein: CASISSTAKGYTF

V gene: TRBV7-9
J gene: TRBJ1-1
clone size: -
D gene: TRBD1
CDR3 length: 15
CDR3 DNA: TGTTCCAGCAGCTCCCGGGACAGGGGGAACACTGAAGCTTTCTTT
CDR3 protein: CSSSSRDRGNTEAFF

V gene: TRBV2
J gene: TRBJ2-7
clone size: -
D gene: -
CDR3 length: 11
CDR3 DNA: TGTGCCAGCAGCGAACGTCGCGAGCAGTACTTC
CDR3 protein: CASSERREQYF

V gene: TRBV30
J gene: TRBJ1-6
clone size: -
D gene: TRBD1
CDR3 length: 16
CDR3 DNA: TGTGCCTGGAGTCGGACAGGGGGCGCGTATAATTCACCCCTCCACTTT
CDR3 protein: CAWSRTGGAYNSPLHF

V gene: TRBV5-4
J gene: TRBJ2-4
clone size: few
D gene: -
CDR3 length: 16
CDR3 DNA: TGTGCCAGCAGCCTCCCCGAGGGAGGGGGCAAAAACATTCAGTACTTC
CDR3 protein: CASSLPEGGGKNIQYF

V gene: TRBV19
J gene: TRBJ2-1
clone size: -
D gene: -
CDR3 length: 16
CDR3 DNA: TGTGCCAGTAGTATCCTTCTGGGAGAGCTCTACAATGAGCAGTTCTTC
CDR3 protein: CASSILLGELYNEQFF

V gene: TRBV13
J gene: TRBJ2-3
clone size: -
D gene: -
CDR3 length: 14
CDR3 DNA: TGTGCCAGCAGCTTATCTCCCAGGGCAGATACGCAGTATTTT
CDR3 protein: CASSLSPRADTQYF

V gene: TRBV5-4
J gene: TRBJ1-6
clone size: few
D gene: TRBD1
CDR3 length: 14
CDR3 DNA: TGTGCCAGCAGCTTGCAGGGGGTGGTTTCACCCCTCCACTTT
CDR3 protein: CASSLQGVVSPLHF

V gene: TRBV19
J gene: TRBJ2-7
clone size: -
D gene: -
CDR3 length: 13
CDR3 DNA: TGTGCCAGTAGTATGGAGCCTCACCAACACCAGTACTTC
CDR3 protein: CASSMEPHQHQYF

V gene: TRBV7-9
J gene: TRBJ2-3
clone size: few
D gene: -
CDR3 length: 13
CDR3 DNA: TGTTCCAGCAGCTTAGGGCTCACAGATACGCAGTATTTT
CDR3 protein: CSSSLGLTDTQYF

V gene: TRBV11-3
J gene: TRBJ1-2
clone size: -
D gene: TRBD1
CDR3 length: 13
CDR3 DNA: TGTGCCAGCAGCCAGGGGACAGGGGATGGCTACACCTTC
CDR3 protein: CASSQGTGDGYTF

V gene: TRBV30
J gene: TRBJ2-7
clone size: -
D gene: -
CDR3 length: 13
CDR3 DNA: TGTGCCTGCCCCCAGGTCGGTTCCTACGAGCAGTACTTC
CDR3 protein: CACPQVGSYEQYF

V gene: TRBV19
J gene: TRBJ2-1
clone size: -
D gene: -
CDR3 length: 16
CDR3 DNA: TGTGCCAGTAGTATGACTACGGGGAGCCCAATCAATGAGCAGTTCTTC
CDR3 protein: CASSMTTGSPINEQFF

V gene: TRBV27
J gene: TRBJ2-2
clone size: -
D gene: -
CDR3 length: 14
CDR3 DNA: TGTGCCAGCAGTTTATCCCCAGGGGCCGGGGAGCTGTTTTTT
CDR3 protein: CASSLSPGAGELFF

V gene: TRBV5-5
J gene: TRBJ1-1
clone size: -
D gene: -
CDR3 length: 16
CDR3 DNA: TGTGCCAGCAGCTTGGAGTACAGGGTCTCGGACACTGAAGCTTTCTTT
CDR3 protein: CASSLEYRVSDTEAFF

V gene: TRBV5-1
J gene: TRBJ1-4
clone size: -
D gene: -
CDR3 length: 15
CDR3 DNA: TGCGCCAGCAGCTTGGTGGGGCAGGGTATTGAAAAACTGTTTTTT
CDR3 protein: CASSLVGQGIEKLFF